Presented here are 22 T cell receptor beta chains from one specimen sequenced in a study of T cell responses to AZD1222 COVID-19 vaccine. Here immunoSEQ multiplex PCR was the method, and the copy in TCRdb shows in-frame clones only, minus some. The profile shows 97,000 or so clones, approximately 81% of them singletons. This specimen consisted of peripheral blood, obtained on day 0 of AZD1222 vaccination. These receptors were collected from an adult in good health.

This clone has just a few counts. The junction departs from germline at one end; a sequencing error may be responsible. The CDR3 here is CASSQAGGGGQPQHF. The CDR3, as DNA: TGTGCCAGCAGTCAAGCAGGGGGAGGAGGTCAGCCCCAGCATTTT. The chain links TRBV2 to TRBJ1-5; 7 bases map to TRBD1. CDR1 is SNHLY and CDR2 is FYNNEI in the germline V gene. This CDR3 region has 15 residues.

The chain is built from TRBV27 and TRBJ2-1; D is possibly TRBD2 (6 bases). The CDR3 spans 15 residues. Trimming shortened V by 8 bases and J by 6 bases, and 20 bases separated the two germline ends. Germline V gene lookup returns CDR1 MNHEY and CDR2 SMNVEV (reference sequence). The CDR3 sequence is CASARAGSRGNEQFF. The CDR3 DNA sequence: TGTGCCAGCGCCCGAGCGGGCAGCCGAGGCAATGAGCAGTTCTTC.

This chain links TRBV5-6 with TRBJ1-3; unclear D gene. Trimming removed 3 bases at V and 11 bases at J, with 18 bases between. This CDR3 has 14 residues. Germline V gives CDR1 SGHDT, CDR2 YYEEEE. CDR3: CASSSRIVRVPIYF. CDR3 DNA: TGTGCCAGCAGCTCTAGGATCGTGAGAGTCCCCATATATTTT.

This chain links TRBV9 with TRBJ2-6, with unresolved D. Trimming shortened V by 0 bases and J by 4 bases, and 8 bases separated the two germline ends. The CDR3 is made up of 15 amino acids. Germline CDR1 reads SGDLS; CDR2 reads YYNGEE. The CDR3 DNA is TGTGCCAGCAGCGTAGTGGGTACAGGGGCCAACGTCCTGACTTTC. Encoded protein: CASSVVGTGANVLTF.

This clone was seen a few times. V is TRBV19 and J is TRBJ2-3; the match to TRBD1 covers 10 bases. Unmatched junction bases numbered 7, after V lost 5 bases and J lost 5 bases. The germline V gene encodes CDR1 LNHDA and CDR2 SQIVND (reference sequence). The CDR3 has 15 residues. In DNA, the CDR3 is TGTGCCAGTAGTTCCCGGGACAGGGGTCAAGATACGCAGTATTTT. Its protein product is CASSSRDRGQDTQYF.

The J gene is TRBJ2-7, the V gene TRBV28; D gene ambiguous. V was shortened by 6 bases and J by 0 bases, with 9 bases between the two germline ends. The CDR3 is 13 residues long. Per germline, CDR1 MDHEN and CDR2 SYDVKM. Written as DNA, the CDR3 is TGTGCCAGCAGCCGCACCGACTCCTACGAGCAGTACTTC. This encodes CASSRTDSYEQYF.

The chain is built from TRBV3-1 (or the pseudogene TRBV3-2) and TRBJ1-6; no clear D gene. The CDR3 extends over 15 amino acids. Germline V gene lookup returns CDR1 LGHDT and CDR2 YNNKEL (reference sequence). Between the trimmed V and J ends, which lost 5 bases and 6 bases, there was a span of 14 bases. CDR3: CASSDYKGSNSPLHF. The CDR3 nucleotides read TGTGCCAGCAGCGACTATAAGGGAAGTAATTCACCCCTCCACTTT.

This chain links TRBV15 with TRBJ2-5; D not certain. This CDR3 has 15 residues. V was clipped by 0 bases and J by 4 bases, with 12 bases between them. From germline, CDR1 is LNHNV and CDR2 YYDKDF (reference sequence). CDR3 residues: CATSRDGRRLETQYF. For the CDR3, the DNA is TGTGCCACCAGCAGAGATGGGCGCAGGTTAGAGACCCAGTACTTC.

V is TRBV5-4 and J is TRBJ2-4; weak D call: TRBD2 (6 bases). CDR1 SGHNT and CDR2 YYREEE come from the germline V gene (reference sequence). V was shortened by 1 base and J by 6 bases, with 11 bases between the two germline ends. There are 14 residues in the CDR3. The CDR3 nucleotides read TGTGCCAGCAGCTTGACCCAGGGAGGAAACATTCAGTACTTC. This translates into CASSLTQGGNIQYF.

This chain uses TRBV7-9 with TRBJ1-6; a weak D match, TRBD1 (6 bases). The length of the CDR3 is 15 residues. V lost 0 bases, J lost 9 bases, and 12 bases lay in between. Germline lookup yields CDR1 SEHNR and CDR2 FQNEAQ (reference sequence). The CDR3 protein is CASSLAARGGSPLHF. CDR3 DNA sequence: TGTGCCAGCAGCTTAGCGGCCAGGGGAGGTTCACCCCTCCACTTT.

This clone occurred once. The chain links TRBV12-3 or TRBV12-4 to TRBJ2-2; weak D call: TRBD1 (5 bases). Trimming cost V 6 bases and J 5 bases, with 10 bases left between them. The CDR3 consists of 13 residues. DNA for the CDR3: TGTGCCAGCAGCACGCAGGGTACCGGGGAGCTGTTTTTT. This gives the protein CASSTQGTGELFF.

The rearrangement joins TRBV27 to TRBJ2-5, with 13 bases identical to TRBD2. The junction had 5 bases not matched to a gene; V was cut back by 6 bases and J by 7 bases. CDR3 size: 14 residues. Germline assignment: CDR1 MNHEY and CDR2 SMNVEV (reference sequence). CDR3 coding DNA: TGTGCCAGCAGCCCAACTAGCGGGAGGGGGACCCAGTACTTC. Its translation is CASSPTSGRGTQYF.

The chain employs TRBV3-1 (or the pseudogene TRBV3-2) and TRBJ2-1, with 8 positions matching TRBD2. The junction had 13 bases not matched to a gene; V was cut back by 0 bases and J by 9 bases. The germline V gene encodes CDR1 LGHDT and CDR2 YNNKEL (reference sequence). The CDR3 has 17 amino acids. CDR3 bases: TGTGCCAGCAGCCAAGAGGCTAGCGGGTTCAGAGCTAGTGAGCAGTTCTTC. It specifies CASSQEASGFRASEQFF.

This sequence joins TRBV5-4 and TRBJ2-3, with 9 bases identical to TRBD1. The CDR3 covers 17 residues. Germline values: CDR1 SGHNT, CDR2 YYREEE (reference sequence). J was trimmed by 0 bases and V by 2 bases; bases with no gene match: 7. The CDR3 sequence: CASSLVTGGPSTDTQYF. In DNA form, the CDR3 reads TGTGCCAGCAGCTTAGTTACAGGGGGCCCTAGCACAGATACGCAGTATTTT.

The genes are TRBV5-1 and TRBJ2-5, with TRBD2 matching 16 bases. Germline V gives CDR1 SGHRS, CDR2 YFSETQ. The CDR3 is 16 amino acids. With V trimmed by 3 bases and J by 5 bases, 4 bases remained unmatched. The CDR3 spells CASSSGTSGGAETQYF. For the CDR3, the DNA is TGCGCCAGCAGCTCCGGGACTAGCGGGGGGGCCGAGACCCAGTACTTC. The variable domain in full, completed from reference TRBV5-1 and TRBJ2-5, reads KAGVTQTPRYLIKTRGQQVTLSCSPISGHRSVSWYQQTPGQGLQFLFEYFSETQRNKGNFPGRFSGRQFSNSRSEMNVSTLELGDSALYLCASSSGTSGGAETQYFGPGTRLLVL.

This chain links TRBV29-1 with TRBJ2-7, with 7 bases matching TRBD2. This CDR3 contains 12 residues. With V trimmed by 7 bases and J by 3 bases, 6 bases remained unmatched. Germline CDR1 SQVTM, CDR2 ANQGSEA. Here the CDR3 DNA reads TGCAGCGCGGGAGGCGGAGGCTACGAGCAGTACTTC. Translated, it gives CSAGGGGYEQYF.

The chain links TRBV14 to TRBJ2-4, with D unclear. The CDR3 spans 16 residues. Germline CDR1 and CDR2: SGHDN and FVKESK. Trimming cost V 1 base and J 1 base, with 11 bases left between them. The CDR3 is CASSQVPTSAKNIQYF. The CDR3 DNA reads TGTGCCAGCAGCCAAGTCCCGACGTCCGCCAAAAACATTCAGTACTTC.

The chain combines TRBV19 with TRBJ1-2; TRBD1 matches 7 bases. Trimming took 1 base from V and 7 from J; bases not matched to a gene: 6. Germline values: CDR1 LNHDA, CDR2 SQIVND (reference sequence). CDR3 length: 14 amino acids. This chain's CDR3 is CASSIGRGVGGYTF. The CDR3 coding sequence is TGTGCCAGTAGTATAGGCAGGGGGGTAGGTGGCTACACCTTC.

The chain combines TRBV27 with TRBJ1-3; possible D gene TRBD1, 6 bases. The germline V gene has CDR1 MNHEY and CDR2 SMNVEV (reference sequence). CDR3 size: 14 residues. V lost 3 bases to trimming and J lost 4 bases, with 10 bases between them. The CDR3 sequence: CASSFRGGGNTIYF. The CDR3 DNA reads as TGTGCCAGCAGTTTCAGGGGAGGCGGAAACACCATATATTTT.

CDR3 sequence: CASSPEVGSYEQYF. CDR3 nucleotide sequence: TGTGCCAGCTCACCTGAGGTGGGCTCCTACGAGCAGTACTTC. The chain links TRBV18 to TRBJ2-7; the D is unclear. Germline CDR1 reads KGHSH; CDR2 reads LQKENI. V lost 3 bases to trimming and J lost 0 bases, with 9 bases between them. This CDR3 has 14 residues.

The rearrangement links TRBV6-5 to TRBJ2-1, with a weak D call TRBD1 (6 bases). Per germline, CDR1 MNHEY and CDR2 SVGAGI. V was shortened by 6 bases and J by 9 bases, with 18 bases between the two germline ends. There are 14 residues in the CDR3. The CDR3, as DNA: TGTGCCAGCAGATTAACGACAGGCGGAAGTGAGCAGTTCTTC. Translated, it gives CASRLTTGGSEQFF.

The rearrangement joins TRBV28 to TRBJ1-4; a possible D gene is TRBD1 (6 bases). The CDR3 length is 16 residues. CDR1 and CDR2 (germline): MDHEN, SYDVKM. V lost 5 bases, J lost 8 bases, and 21 bases lay in between. The CDR3 sequence is CASSRSTRGGREKLFF. The CDR3 DNA follows: TGTGCCAGCAGTCGTTCTACCAGGGGCGGTAGGGAAAAACTGTTTTTT.